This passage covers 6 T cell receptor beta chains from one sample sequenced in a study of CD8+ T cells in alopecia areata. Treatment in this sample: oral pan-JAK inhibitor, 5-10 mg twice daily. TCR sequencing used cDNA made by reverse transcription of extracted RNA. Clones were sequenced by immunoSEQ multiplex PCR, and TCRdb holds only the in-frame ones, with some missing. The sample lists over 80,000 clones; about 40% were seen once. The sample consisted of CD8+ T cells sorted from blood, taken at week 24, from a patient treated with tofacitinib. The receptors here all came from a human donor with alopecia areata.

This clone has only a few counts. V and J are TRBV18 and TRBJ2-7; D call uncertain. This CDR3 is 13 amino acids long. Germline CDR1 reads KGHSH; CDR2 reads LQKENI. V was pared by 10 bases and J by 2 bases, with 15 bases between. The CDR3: CAIDGITPYEQYF. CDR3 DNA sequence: TGTGCCATCGACGGCATAACTCCCTACGAGCAGTACTTC.

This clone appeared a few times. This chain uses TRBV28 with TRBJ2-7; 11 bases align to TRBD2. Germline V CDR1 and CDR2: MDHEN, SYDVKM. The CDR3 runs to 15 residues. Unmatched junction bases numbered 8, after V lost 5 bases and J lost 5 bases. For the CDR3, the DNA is TGTGCCAGCAGTGCGGCTAGCGGGAGGAGCGACGAGCAGTACTTC. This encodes CASSAASGRSDEQYF.

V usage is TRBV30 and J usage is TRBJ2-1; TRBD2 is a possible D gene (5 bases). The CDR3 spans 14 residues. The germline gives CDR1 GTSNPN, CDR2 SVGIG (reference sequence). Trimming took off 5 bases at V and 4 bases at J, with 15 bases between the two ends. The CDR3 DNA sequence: TGTGCCTGGGTCCCCGATAGCGAGTACAATGAGCAGTTCTTC. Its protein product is CAWVPDSEYNEQFF.

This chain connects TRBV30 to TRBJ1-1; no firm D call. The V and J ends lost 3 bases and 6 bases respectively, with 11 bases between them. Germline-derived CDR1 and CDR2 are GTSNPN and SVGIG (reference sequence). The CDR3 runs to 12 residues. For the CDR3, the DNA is TGTGCCTGGAGGAAAGGGCGGCCTGAAGCTTTCTTT. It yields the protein CAWRKGRPEAFF.

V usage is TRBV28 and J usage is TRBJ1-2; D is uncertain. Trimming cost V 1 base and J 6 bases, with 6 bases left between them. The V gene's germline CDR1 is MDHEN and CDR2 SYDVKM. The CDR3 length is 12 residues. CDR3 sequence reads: CASSLSTDGYTF. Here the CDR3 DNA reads TGTGCCAGCAGTTTATCCACAGATGGCTACACCTTC.

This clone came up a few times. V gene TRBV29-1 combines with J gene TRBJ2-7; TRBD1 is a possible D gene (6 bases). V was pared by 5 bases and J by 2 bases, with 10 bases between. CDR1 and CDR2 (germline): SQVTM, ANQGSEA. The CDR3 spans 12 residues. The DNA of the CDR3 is TGCAGCGTTTCAGGGGTCACCTACGAGCAGTACTTC. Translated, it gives CSVSGVTYEQYF.